This T cell receptor (beta chain) was documented in a study of T cell responses to AZD1222 COVID-19 vaccine. Sequencing was performed with immunoSEQ multiplex PCR; in TCRdb, only in-frame clones are kept and a portion is missing. Here the sample spans about 75,000 clones, 88% being singletons. Study-level points and caveats: No repertoire was sampled before or during the peak T cell response, only after it. Unmutated variant regions are reportedly targeted by nearly half of spike-specific TCRs.

With regard to this clone: Its specificity is not known.

Trimming stripped 3 bases from V and 6 bases from J, with 15 bases between. Germline-derived CDR1 and CDR2 are LGHDT and YNNKEL (reference sequence). The CDR3 sequence is 15 residues long. Source: peripheral blood, taken 28 days after the second dose of the MenACWY control vaccine. The source is an adult who received the MenACWY meningococcal vaccine as a control. The chain employs TRBV3-1 (or the pseudogene TRBV3-2) and TRBJ1-5, with D maybe TRBD1 (6 bases). The DNA for the CDR3 is TGTGCCAGCAGCCAGGAACAGGGAATCAGTCAGCCCCAGCATTTT. This translates into CASSQEQGISQPQHF.